The 20 T cell receptor beta chains below all came from one sample that was sequenced in a study of shared clonotypes between healthy human individuals. Profiling relied on immunoSEQ multiplex PCR, and the TCRdb table lists in-frame clones only, not all of them. The sample has approximately 700,000 clones, roughly 73% seen once; the top ten hold around 1.7%. The specimen sequenced was memory CD4+ T cells sorted from blood. Sample subset: CD45RA-negative fraction. All receptors derive from a woman in her thirties in good health.

The CDR3 spells CASRRREPGNTIYF. CDR3 DNA: TGTGCCAGCAGGCGCAGGGAGCCTGGAAACACCATATATTTT. The J gene is TRBJ1-3, the V gene TRBV28, with a tentative D call TRBD1 (5 bases). The CDR3 consists of 14 residues. V dropped 6 bases and J dropped 2 bases, with 11 bases sitting between them. The germline V gene has CDR1 MDHEN and CDR2 SYDVKM.

This rearrangement joins TRBV15 to TRBJ2-3; 9 bases match TRBD2. The CDR3 is 16 amino acids. Germline CDR1 LNHNV, CDR2 YYDKDF (reference sequence). V shed 1 base and J 2 bases; nucleotides not matched to a gene: 4. The CDR3 loop reads CATSRVWTSATDTQYF. CDR3 coding DNA: TGTGCCACCAGCAGAGTCTGGACTAGCGCCACAGATACGCAGTATTTT.

This clone was detected only once. The chain combines TRBV5-1 with TRBJ2-7; 10 nucleotides agree with TRBD1. With 4 bases clipped from V and 0 bases from J, the junction kept 4 bases outside the gene matches. This CDR3 region has 15 residues. Germline loops: CDR1 SGHRS, CDR2 YFSETQ. The DNA for the CDR3 is TGCGCCAGCAGCACGACAGGGGGCGCCTCCTACGAGCAGTACTTC. It codes for CASSTTGGASYEQYF.

This clone came up a few times. The CDR3 sequence is CASAPSPSGSQVQYF. CDR3 nucleotides: TGTGCCAGCGCGCCTAGCCCTAGCGGGTCCCAGGTGCAGTACTTC. V usage is TRBV2 and J usage is TRBJ2-7; 8 bases are shared with TRBD2. Germline V gene data show CDR1 as SNHLY and CDR2 as FYNNEI. The CDR3 has 15 residues. Trimming cost V 8 bases and J 9 bases; bases outside gene matches: 18.

The genes are TRBV7-2 and TRBJ2-5; the D is unclear. Deletions cut 0 bases from V and 2 bases from J, with 4 bases between. From germline, CDR1 is SGHTA and CDR2 FQGNSA. The CDR3 has 13 amino acids. CDR3: CASSLAHQETQYF. Written as DNA, the CDR3 is TGTGCCAGCAGCTTAGCCCATCAAGAGACCCAGTACTTC.

This clone occurred once. The J gene is TRBJ2-7, the V gene TRBV4-1; weak D call: TRBD2 (6 bases). V lost 2 bases to trimming and J lost 8 bases, with 13 bases between them. This CDR3 contains 13 residues. The germline V gene encodes CDR1 MGHRA and CDR2 YSYEKL. For the CDR3, the DNA is TGCGCCAGCAGCCAAACAACTAGCCCCAAGCAGTACTTC. Amino acids: CASSQTTSPKQYF.

This clone was recorded at least ten times. Here the CDR3 reads CASSEYREIGELFF. DNA for the CDR3: TGTGCCAGCAGTGAGTACAGGGAGATCGGGGAGCTGTTTTTT. The chain combines TRBV6-1 with TRBJ2-2; the D gene is possibly TRBD1 (6 bases). Germline CDR1 reads MNHNS; CDR2 reads SASEGT. The length of the CDR3 is 14 residues. Trimming left V 3 bases short and J 7 bases short, with 12 bases between.

In its sample, this clone was seen a few times. The chain has TRBV19 and TRBJ1-2; D possibly corresponds to TRBD1 (5 bases). This CDR3 has 15 amino acids. Germline loops: CDR1 LNHDA, CDR2 SQIVND (reference sequence). Trimming shortened V by 10 bases and J by 4 bases, and 22 bases separated the two germline ends. The CDR3 reads CATSRAGRGGYGYTF. CDR3 DNA sequence: TGTGCCACCTCCCGGGCAGGGCGCGGGGGCTATGGCTACACCTTC.

The chain couples TRBV5-4 to TRBJ2-5, with 12 nucleotides matching TRBD2. Unmatched junction bases numbered 0, after V lost 3 bases and J lost 3 bases. CDR3 length: 14 residues. Germline CDR1 reads SGHNT; CDR2 reads YYREEE (reference sequence). The DNA for the CDR3 is TGTGCCAGCAGCTCTAGCGGGAGGGAAGAGACCCAGTACTTC. Protein sequence: CASSSSGREETQYF.

Worth noting for this clone: The same CDR3 can be traced to other DNA sequences in this sample. The gene calls are TRBV2 and TRBJ2-7; maybe TRBD1 (6 bases). Between the trimmed V and J ends, which lost 4 bases and 3 bases, there was a span of 7 bases. The CDR3 covers 12 residues. Germline V CDR1 and CDR2: SNHLY, FYNNEI. DNA of the CDR3: TGTGCCAGCAGTGTACAGGGCTACGAGCAGTACTTC. It specifies CASSVQGYEQYF.

V is TRBV27 and J is TRBJ2-1, with 8 bases fitting TRBD1. Per the germline V gene, CDR1 is MNHEY and CDR2 is SMNVEV (reference sequence). There are 16 residues in the CDR3. J lost 4 bases, V lost 8 bases, and 13 bases had no gene match. In DNA, the CDR3 is TGTGCCAGCCGCGGCGAGGACAGGGCTATGTACAATGAGCAGTTCTTC. This translates into CASRGEDRAMYNEQFF.

The V call is TRBV28, the J call TRBJ2-1; 8 bases align to TRBD1. Trimming at V came to 5 bases and at J to 2 bases, leaving 5 bases not matched to a gene. The length of the CDR3 is 15 residues. CDR1 and CDR2 (germline): MDHEN, SYDVKM. The CDR3 protein is CASSDGQGTYNEQFF. CDR3 nucleotide sequence: TGTGCCAGCAGTGACGGACAGGGAACCTACAATGAGCAGTTCTTC.

At least ten counts were recorded for this clone. The gene calls are TRBV2 and TRBJ2-1; 13 nucleotides match TRBD2. The CDR3 length is 15 residues. Germline V CDR1 and CDR2: SNHLY, FYNNEI. Trimming cost V 1 base and J 7 bases; bases outside gene matches: 1. The CDR3 here is CASSEEGLAGNEQFF. In DNA, the CDR3 is TGTGCCAGCAGTGAAGAGGGACTAGCGGGGAATGAGCAGTTCTTC.

The chain joins TRBV5-5 to TRBJ2-4; perhaps D is TRBD1 or TRBD2 (5 bases each). This CDR3 has 15 amino acids. V was trimmed by 0 bases and J by 6 bases, leaving 13 bases between them. Looked up from germline, CDR1 is SGHKS and CDR2 is YYEKEE (reference sequence). CDR3 DNA: TGTGCCAGCAGCTTGGGTCGGGGCGGCGGAAACATTCAGTACTTC. It encodes CASSLGRGGGNIQYF.

The table lists this clone with a few counts. The identical CDR3 is also encoded by other nucleotide sequences in the sample. The chain joins TRBV18 to TRBJ1-1; D call uncertain. Trimming shortened V by 3 bases and J by 5 bases, and 7 bases separated the two germline ends. This CDR3 spans 12 amino acids. CDR1 KGHSH and CDR2 LQKENI come from the germline V gene. CDR3 residues: CASSPPGTEAFF. The CDR3, as DNA: TGTGCCAGCTCACCCCCGGGAACTGAAGCTTTCTTT.

The chain joins TRBV21-1 to TRBJ2-7; the table's D gene call, TRBD2, was not cross checked with the DNA. TRBV21-1 is a pseudogene locus. This CDR3 contains 18 residues. The CDR3 bases are TGTGCCAGCAGCAAGTCCGGCGGCCGGGCGGGGGCCTCCTACGAGCAGTACTTC. This codes for CASSKSGGRAGASYEQYF.

This clone was counted a few times. V gene TRBV5-1 combines with J gene TRBJ2-1; no reliable D call. V was cut by 4 bases and J by 8 bases, with 16 bases left in between. The CDR3 runs 14 residues. Germline values: CDR1 SGHRS, CDR2 YFSETQ. The CDR3 DNA reads as TGCGCCAGCAGCAGAATGACCTCTCGGGATGAGCAGTTCTTC. It codes for CASSRMTSRDEQFF.

The table lists this clone with a few counts. The rearrangement joins TRBV11-1 to TRBJ2-3; TRBD2 matches at 9 bases. The CDR3 spans 15 residues. The germline V gene encodes CDR1 SGHAT and CDR2 FQDESV (reference sequence). The V gene end was trimmed by 5 bases and the J gene end by 6 bases; junction bases not matched to a gene: 9. The CDR3: CASSPGTSFEDTQYF. The DNA for the CDR3 is TGTGCCAGCAGCCCGGGGACTAGCTTTGAGGATACGCAGTATTTT.

The rearrangement links TRBV27 to TRBJ1-2, with 7 bases identical to TRBD1. The CDR3 covers 13 residues. CDR1 MNHEY and CDR2 SMNVEV come from the germline V gene (reference sequence). Trimming took 5 bases from V and 7 from J; bases not matched to a gene: 7. CDR3 coding DNA: TGTGCCAGCAGTCCGATAACAGGGGTTGGCTACACCTTC. Translation gives CASSPITGVGYTF.

This chain connects TRBV28 to TRBJ1-5; D is possibly TRBD1 (6 bases). V lost 6 bases and J lost 4, with 13 bases in between. The CDR3 has 14 residues. Germline CDR1 is MDHEN and CDR2 is SYDVKM. The CDR3 nucleotides read TGTGCCAGCAGCCCAGGGGTTCCGAATCAGCCCCAGCATTTT. This codes for CASSPGVPNQPQHF.